Following are 19 T cell receptor beta chains from one sample sequenced in a study of vaccination and CD4 T cells after COVID-19. Their antigens are not known. Sequenced with the Oncomine TCR Beta short-read assay was DNA taken from cultured CD4+ T cells. A single record per CDR3 protein comes from TCRdb applying MiXCR to the PCR reads. The sample has approximately 24,000 distinct CDR3 sequences, around 42% seen once. Time point noted: late sampling 161 to 241 days after vaccination in a few convalescent patients. As for treatment: roughly ten-day PBMC culture with coronavirus spike peptide pools or control peptides (ViraFEST assay). The sample was CD4+ T cells from blood, cultured in vitro, taken about 7 months after SARS-CoV-2 vaccination. The origin of the receptors is a human donor who had recovered from COVID-19.

The V call is TRBV27, the J call TRBJ2-7, with D perhaps assigned TRBD1 or TRBD2 (5 bases each). V shed 5 bases and J shed 4 bases, with 12 bases lying between them. The CDR3 extends over 13 amino acids. Germline V lookup: CDR1 MNHEY, CDR2 SMNVEV (reference sequence). The CDR3 DNA is TGTGCCAGCAGTCGGGACCTACTTTACGAGCAGTACTTC. Protein sequence: CASSRDLLYEQYF.

CDR3 nucleotides: TGTGCCACCAGCAGAGGACAGGCCGGTCAGCCCCAGCATTTT. The encoded protein is CATSRGQAGQPQHF. This sequence joins TRBV15 and TRBJ1-5, with TRBD1 as a possible D gene (6 bases). Germline CDR1 is LNHNV and CDR2 is YYDKDF (reference sequence). The V end lost 1 base, the J end lost 6 bases, and 10 bases lay between the germline ends. The CDR3 contains 14 residues. Full variable domain (remainder filled in from reference TRBV15 and TRBJ1-5): DAMVIQNPRYQVTQFGKPVTLSCSQTLNHNVMYWYQQKSSQAPKLLFHYYDKDFNNEADTPDNFQSRRPNTSFCFLDIRSPGLGDTAMYLCATSRGQAGQPQHFGDGTRLSIL.

This clonotype was counted only a few times. The chain recombines TRBV6-1 with TRBJ2-5; D not resolved. The V and J ends lost 1 base and 0 bases respectively, with 3 bases between them. The CDR3 has 13 residues. Germline CDR1 is MNHNS and CDR2 is SASEGT. CDR3 protein: CASSEGNQETQYF. CDR3 nucleotides: TGTGCCAGCAGTGAAGGGAACCAAGAGACCCAGTACTTC.

The chain employs TRBV28 and TRBJ1-6; 7 positions match TRBD1. The CDR3 has 15 residues. V was clipped by 6 bases and J by 8 bases; unmatched bases: 10. CDR1 and CDR2 from the germline V gene are MDHEN and SYDVKM. The CDR3 is CASSRGGQGDSPLHF. CDR3 in DNA: TGTGCCAGCAGCCGTGGGGGGCAGGGGGATTCACCCCTCCACTTT.

This clonotype was seen a few times. V is TRBV20-1 and J is TRBJ2-7; 11 nucleotides line up with TRBD2. CDR1 and CDR2 from the germline V gene are DFQATT and SNEGSKA (reference sequence). The CDR3 has 14 amino acids. V lost 2 bases, J lost 6 bases, and 6 bases stayed unmatched. The CDR3 region is CSARTSGSQPEQYF. CDR3 bases: TGCAGTGCTAGAACTAGCGGGAGTCAGCCCGAGCAGTACTTC.

The chain couples TRBV5-4 to TRBJ2-3, with TRBD1 matching 7 bases. The J segment lost 2 bases and the V segment lost 4 bases, leaving 7 bases of the junction unmatched. Per germline, CDR1 SGHNT and CDR2 YYREEE (reference sequence). There are 15 residues in the CDR3. The CDR3 nucleotides are TGTGCCAGCAGCCGGGGACAGATCGTCACAGATACGCAGTATTTT. It translates to CASSRGQIVTDTQYF.

The J gene is TRBJ1-1, the V gene TRBV5-8; D might be TRBD1 (6 bases). Germline V CDR1 and CDR2: SGHTS, YDEGEE. The CDR3 is made up of 20 amino acids. The V and J ends lost 0 bases and 0 bases respectively, with 24 bases between them. The CDR3 nucleotides read TGTGCCAGCAGCTTGGTACCTAGCGGGGCAGGGGAAGCAATGAACACTGAAGCTTTCTTT. Its translation is CASSLVPSGAGEAMNTEAFF.

V and J are TRBV6-1 and TRBJ2-7; D gene uncertain. The V and J ends lost 3 bases and 7 bases respectively, with 13 bases between them. Germline V lookup: CDR1 MNHNS, CDR2 SASEGT. CDR3 length: 13 residues. This CDR3 is CASSDPPVHEQYF. CDR3 bases: TGTGCCAGCAGTGATCCCCCCGTTCATGAGCAGTACTTC.

This clonotype was seen more than once but under ten times. This chain links TRBV4-1 with TRBJ2-5, with 8 positions matching TRBD2. The CDR3 sequence is 18 residues long. The V gene's germline CDR1 is MGHRA and CDR2 YSYEKL. Unmatched junction bases numbered 17, after V lost 3 bases and J lost 5 bases. This CDR3 reads CASSQRESGRGIWETQYF. The CDR3 coding sequence is TGCGCCAGCAGCCAGAGGGAAAGCGGGAGAGGGATTTGGGAGACCCAGTACTTC.

The V call is TRBV7-8, the J call TRBJ2-7, with 8 bases matching TRBD1. CDR1 SGHVS and CDR2 FQNEAQ come from the germline V gene. This CDR3 comprises 14 residues. V gave up 3 bases and J gave up 6 bases; unmatched junction bases: 7. The CDR3 bases are TGTGCCAGCAGCTTTCTACGAACAGGGGGCGAGCAGTACTTC. It translates to CASSFLRTGGEQYF.

The chain links TRBV28 to TRBJ2-6, with TRBD1 identical over 8 bases. V was pared by 7 bases and J by 0 bases, with 8 bases of the junction left unmatched. This CDR3 has 17 residues. Germline values: CDR1 MDHEN, CDR2 SYDVKM. CDR3 coding DNA: TGTGCCAGCACACGGACAGGGCTACCCTCTGGGGCCAACGTCCTGACTTTC. Its protein is CASTRTGLPSGANVLTF. The variable domain in full, completed from reference TRBV28 and TRBJ2-6, reads DVKVTQSSRYLVKRTGEKVFLECVQDMDHENMFWYRQDPGLGLRLIYFSYDVKMKEKGDIPEGYSVSREKKERFSLILESASTNQTSMYLCASTRTGLPSGANVLTFGAGSRLTVL.

CDR3 nucleotides: TGTGCCAGTAGTCAGCCCTCCGCCGCAGATACGCAGTATTTT. As protein: CASSQPSAADTQYF. The rearrangement joins TRBV19 to TRBJ2-3; D unresolved. CDR1 LNHDA and CDR2 SQIVND come from the germline V gene (reference sequence). The CDR3 consists of 14 residues. Trimming removed 5 bases from V and 4 bases from J, with 13 bases in between.

The chain joins TRBV20-1 to TRBJ2-7; 13 bases align to TRBD2. CDR3 length: 16 residues. CDR1 and CDR2 from the germline V gene are DFQATT and SNEGSKA (reference sequence). The ends lost 1 base at V and 5 bases at J; junction bases unmatched: 8. This chain's CDR3 is CSARVTSGRALDEQYF. The CDR3 DNA sequence: TGCAGTGCTAGAGTTACTAGCGGGAGGGCCCTTGACGAGCAGTACTTC.

The CDR3, as DNA: TGTGCCAGCAGTCCGATGTACGGGACGGCGAACACTGAAGCTTTCTTT. As protein: CASSPMYGTANTEAFF. The chain has TRBV28 and TRBJ1-1; tentatively, D is TRBD1 (5 bases). The CDR3 is 16 amino acids. The ends were cut back, 5 bases at V and 1 base at J, with 17 bases in the middle. Germline loops: CDR1 MDHEN, CDR2 SYDVKM.

This chain joins TRBV6-2 or TRBV6-3 and TRBJ2-7; D is perhaps TRBD2 (5 bases). Germline-derived CDR1 and CDR2 are MNHEY and SVGEGT. The CDR3 has 13 residues. V was cut by 6 bases and J by 5 bases, with 14 bases left in between. For the CDR3, the DNA is TGTGCCAGCAGCCTTAGGACTTCTCACGAGCAGTACTTC. Translating it yields CASSLRTSHEQYF.

The chain carries TRBV6-1 and TRBJ2-5; D is possibly TRBD1 (5 bases). V lost 5 bases and J lost 9, with 19 bases in between. The CDR3 has 14 amino acids. Looked up from germline, CDR1 is MNHNS and CDR2 is SASEGT. The CDR3 coding sequence is TGTGCCAGCAGTCTCGGACGGACAACACTGGCCCAGTACTTC. This codes for CASSLGRTTLAQYF.

In this sample, this clonotype turned up a few times. The chain employs TRBV21-1 and TRBJ2-7; TRBD1, as called in the table, went unchecked against the DNA. TRBV21-1 is a documented pseudogene. The CDR3 has 12 residues. The CDR3 is CASGAGAQEQYF. The CDR3 DNA reads as TGTGCCAGCGGGGCAGGGGCGCAAGAGCAGTACTTC.

The chain carries TRBV7-9 and TRBJ1-1; 7 bases are a match to TRBD1. CDR1 is SEHNR, CDR2 FQNEAQ, per germline (reference sequence). J lost 4 bases, V lost 5 bases, and 10 bases had no gene match. The CDR3 is 15 amino acids. The CDR3 sequence: CASSQQGHGRTEAFF. The CDR3 bases are TGTGCCAGCAGCCAACAGGGGCACGGGCGCACTGAAGCTTTCTTT.

This clonotype was found once. The rearrangement uses TRBV12-3 or TRBV12-4 and TRBJ2-1; a possible D gene is TRBD2 (7 bases). Trimming pared 8 bases from V and 10 bases from J, leaving 12 bases between. This CDR3 comprises 11 residues. The CDR3 reads CASGRGLEQFF. CDR3 bases: TGTGCCAGCGGGAGGGGGTTGGAGCAGTTCTTC.